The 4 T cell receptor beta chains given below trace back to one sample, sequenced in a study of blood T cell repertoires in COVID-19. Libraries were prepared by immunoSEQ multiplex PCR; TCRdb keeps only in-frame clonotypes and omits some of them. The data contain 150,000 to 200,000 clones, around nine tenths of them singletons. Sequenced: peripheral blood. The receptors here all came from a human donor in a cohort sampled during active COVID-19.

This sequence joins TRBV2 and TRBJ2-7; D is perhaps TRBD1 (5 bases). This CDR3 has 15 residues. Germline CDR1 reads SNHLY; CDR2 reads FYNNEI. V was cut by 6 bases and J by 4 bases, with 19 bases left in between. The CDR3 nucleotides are TGTGCCAGCAGGGACACAAGTACCAAAAGGTACGAGCAGTACTTC. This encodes CASRDTSTKRYEQYF.

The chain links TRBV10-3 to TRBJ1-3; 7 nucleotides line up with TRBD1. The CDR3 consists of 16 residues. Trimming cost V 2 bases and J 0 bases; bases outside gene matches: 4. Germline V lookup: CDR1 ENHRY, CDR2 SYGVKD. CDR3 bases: TGTGCCATCAGTGAGGGGGGACAGCTCTCTGGAAACACCATATATTTT. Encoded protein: CAISEGGQLSGNTIYF.

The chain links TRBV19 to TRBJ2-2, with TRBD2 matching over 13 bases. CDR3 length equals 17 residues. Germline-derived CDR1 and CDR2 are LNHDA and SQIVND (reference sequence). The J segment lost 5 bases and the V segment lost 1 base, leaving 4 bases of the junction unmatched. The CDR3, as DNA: TGTGCCAGTAGTATAGGACTAGCGGGAGGCGGGACCGGGGAGCTGTTTTTT. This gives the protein CASSIGLAGGGTGELFF.

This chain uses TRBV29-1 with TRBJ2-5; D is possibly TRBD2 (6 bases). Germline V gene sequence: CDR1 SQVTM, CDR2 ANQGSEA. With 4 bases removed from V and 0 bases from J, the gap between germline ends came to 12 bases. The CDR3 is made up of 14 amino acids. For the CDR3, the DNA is TGCAGCGTTGGCGTAGGGACTTACCAAGAGACCCAGTACTTC. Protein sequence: CSVGVGTYQETQYF.